A single sample gave rise to the 13 T cell receptor beta chains below, sequenced in a study of spatial heterogeneity in lung cancer. TCRdb independently ran MiXCR on the 5' RACE reads; one entry per CDR3 protein. The table shows just under 95,000 distinct CDR3 sequences, with 12% occurring only once. The time point: sample taken at primary tumor resection. Whole RNA was taken from tumor, nontumor lung or frozen PBMC; it was then sequenced unsorted. The sequencing used PBMCs, collected at surgery. The receptors derive from a male donor with early-stage non-small cell lung cancer.

V gene TRBV6-1 combines with J gene TRBJ2-3; D perhaps matches TRBD1 (5 bases). Germline V lookup: CDR1 MNHNS, CDR2 SASEGT. V lost 7 bases to trimming and J lost 0 bases, with 8 bases between them. This CDR3 comprises 13 residues. CDR3 loop: CASIKGSTDTQYF. The CDR3 DNA follows: TGTGCCAGCATCAAGGGGAGCACAGATACGCAGTATTTT.

This clonotype was counted only a few times. In DNA, the CDR3 is TGCGCCAGCAGCTTTGGATCGGGGGGTGAAAAACTGTTTTTT. Protein sequence: CASSFGSGGEKLFF. The chain carries TRBV5-1 and TRBJ1-4; the D gene is possibly TRBD1 (5 bases). CDR1 is SGHRS and CDR2 is YFSETQ in the germline V gene. V lost 2 bases, J lost 7 bases, and 12 bases lay in between. The CDR3 extends over 14 amino acids.

The sample holds one count of this clonotype. CDR3 nucleotide sequence: TGTGCCAGCAGCCCGGACAGGGTGCGGAATCAGCCCCAGCATTTT. Protein product: CASSPDRVRNQPQHF. The chain joins TRBV6-2 or TRBV6-3 to TRBJ1-5; 8 bases map to TRBD1. This CDR3 contains 15 residues. The germline V gene encodes CDR1 MNHEY and CDR2 SVGEGT. The trim removed 6 bases at V and 4 bases at J, leaving 8 bases unmatched.

This clonotype was found a few times. This chain connects TRBV20-1 to TRBJ2-1, with 7 bases lining up with TRBD2. J was trimmed by 7 bases and V by 3 bases; bases with no gene match: 21. CDR1 and CDR2 from the germline V gene are DFQATT and SNEGSKA (reference sequence). This CDR3 has 18 amino acids. CDR3: CSARAPLLAALSGNEQFF. CDR3 bases: TGCAGTGCTAGGGCCCCTCTTCTAGCGGCTCTCTCGGGGAATGAGCAGTTCTTC.

V and J are TRBV20-1 and TRBJ1-3; D uncertain. V shed 6 bases and J shed 0 bases, with 9 bases lying between them. The CDR3 runs to 13 residues. CDR1 and CDR2 from the germline V gene are DFQATT and SNEGSKA (reference sequence). The CDR3 sequence is CSAPQNSGNTIYF. The CDR3 DNA sequence: TGCAGTGCCCCTCAGAACTCTGGAAACACCATATATTTT.

The rearrangement joins TRBV4-3 to TRBJ2-3; 7 nucleotides agree with TRBD2. CDR1 is LGHNA, CDR2 YSLEER, per germline. This CDR3 spans 15 amino acids. V shed 0 bases and J 5 bases; nucleotides not matched to a gene: 5. The CDR3 DNA sequence: TGCGCCAGCAGCCAAGACGCTAGCGGCGGAGATACGCAGTATTTT. Protein: CASSQDASGGDTQYF.

The chain recombines TRBV2 with TRBJ1-1; D is unclear. The V gene's germline CDR1 is SNHLY and CDR2 FYNNEI. The CDR3 is 11 amino acids. Trimming took 6 bases from V and 8 from J, leaving 10 bases between them. CDR3 sequence: CASRMDGEAFF. CDR3 bases: TGTGCCAGCAGGATGGACGGCGAAGCTTTCTTT.

The J gene is TRBJ1-1, the V gene TRBV7-2; D unclear. V lost 5 bases and J lost 3, with 16 bases in between. Germline V lookup: CDR1 SGHTA, CDR2 FQGNSA. This CDR3 has 15 residues. CDR3 DNA: TGTGCCAGCAGCCCCCAATGGGTGGCAGACACTGAAGCTTTCTTT. It encodes CASSPQWVADTEAFF.

This clonotype was recorded at least ten times. The V gene is TRBV27, the J gene TRBJ1-6, with D maybe TRBD1 (5 bases). The CDR3 sequence is 19 residues long. V shed 2 bases and J shed 10 bases, with 27 bases lying between them. CDR1 is MNHEY and CDR2 is SMNVEV in the germline V gene (reference sequence). CDR3 loop: CASSLTAGQAWFGNSPLHF. Written as DNA, the CDR3 is TGTGCCAGCAGTTTAACGGCAGGGCAGGCCTGGTTTGGCAACTCACCCCTCCACTTT.

The chain carries TRBV29-1 and TRBJ2-3; D not certain. Germline V gives CDR1 SQVTM, CDR2 ANQGSEA. The CDR3 spans 14 residues. The V and J ends lost 0 bases and 4 bases respectively, with 11 bases between them. In DNA form, the CDR3 reads TGCAGCGTTGAAGATCCGCCGGCTTCAGATACGCAGTATTTT. It encodes CSVEDPPASDTQYF.

This clonotype was seen at least ten times. This chain links TRBV3-1 with TRBJ1-5; D call uncertain. Trimming cost V 4 bases and J 4 bases, with 11 bases left between them. CDR1 and CDR2 from the germline V gene are LGHDT and YNNKEL (reference sequence). CDR3 length: 14 amino acids. CDR3 sequence: CASSRSEGNQPQHF. The DNA for the CDR3 is TGTGCCAGCAGCCGATCCGAAGGGAATCAGCCCCAGCATTTT.

This clonotype was detected a few times. The CDR3 sequence is CAIRNEHRGGFLFF. The CDR3 coding sequence is TGTGCCATTCGAAACGAACACAGGGGAGGGTTCCTGTTTTTT. This chain links TRBV10-3 with TRBJ1-4; 7 bases line up with TRBD1. CDR1 and CDR2 from the germline V gene are ENHRY and SYGVKD. The length of the CDR3 is 14 residues. The ends lost 9 bases at V and 14 bases at J; junction bases unmatched: 18.

The gene calls are TRBV7-2 and TRBJ2-5, with 7 nucleotides matching TRBD1. CDR1 and CDR2 from the germline V gene are SGHTA and FQGNSA. This CDR3 region has 13 residues. Losses at the gene ends were 5 bases for V and 4 bases for J; bases not matched to a gene: 4. The CDR3 here is CASSRGQAETQYF. In DNA, the CDR3 is TGTGCCAGCAGCCGAGGACAGGCAGAGACCCAGTACTTC.